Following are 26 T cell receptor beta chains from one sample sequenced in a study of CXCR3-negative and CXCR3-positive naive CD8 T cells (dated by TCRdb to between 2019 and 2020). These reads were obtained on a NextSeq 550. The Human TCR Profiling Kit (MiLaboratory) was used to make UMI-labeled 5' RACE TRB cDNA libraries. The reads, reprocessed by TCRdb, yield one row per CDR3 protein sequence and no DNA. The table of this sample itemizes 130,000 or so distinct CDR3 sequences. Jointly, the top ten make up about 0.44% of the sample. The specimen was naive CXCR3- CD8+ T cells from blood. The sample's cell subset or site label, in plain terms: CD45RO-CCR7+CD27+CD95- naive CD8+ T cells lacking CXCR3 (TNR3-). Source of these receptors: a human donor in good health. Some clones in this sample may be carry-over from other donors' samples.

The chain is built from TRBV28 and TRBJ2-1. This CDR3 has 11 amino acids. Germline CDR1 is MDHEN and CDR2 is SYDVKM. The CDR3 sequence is CASSLSVSEFF.

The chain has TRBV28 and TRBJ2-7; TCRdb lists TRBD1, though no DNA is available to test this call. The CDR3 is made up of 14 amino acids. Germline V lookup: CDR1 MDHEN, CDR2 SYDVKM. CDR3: CASSDRGVGYEQYF.

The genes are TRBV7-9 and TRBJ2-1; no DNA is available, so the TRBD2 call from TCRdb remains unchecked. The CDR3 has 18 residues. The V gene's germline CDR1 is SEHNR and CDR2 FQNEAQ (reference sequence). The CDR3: CASSGWETSGSSYNEQFF.

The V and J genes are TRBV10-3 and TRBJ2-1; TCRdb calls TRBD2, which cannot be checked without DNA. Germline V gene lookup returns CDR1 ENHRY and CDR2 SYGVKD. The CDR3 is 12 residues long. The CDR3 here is CAISERAGEQFF.

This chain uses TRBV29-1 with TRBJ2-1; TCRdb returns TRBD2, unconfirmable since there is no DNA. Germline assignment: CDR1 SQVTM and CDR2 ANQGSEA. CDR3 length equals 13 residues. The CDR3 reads CSVDAGGLNEQFF.

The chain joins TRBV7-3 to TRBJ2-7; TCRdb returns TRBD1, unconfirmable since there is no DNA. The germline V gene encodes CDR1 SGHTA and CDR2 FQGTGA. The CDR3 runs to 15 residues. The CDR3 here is CASSLSGTPTYEQYF.

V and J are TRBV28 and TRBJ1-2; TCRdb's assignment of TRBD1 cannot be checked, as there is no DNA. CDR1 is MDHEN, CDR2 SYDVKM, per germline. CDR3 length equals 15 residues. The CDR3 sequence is CASSHPRDSIYGYTF.

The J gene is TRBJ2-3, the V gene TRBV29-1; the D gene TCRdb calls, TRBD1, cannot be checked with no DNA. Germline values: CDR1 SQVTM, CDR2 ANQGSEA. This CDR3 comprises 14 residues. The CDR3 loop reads CSVLLQGWADTQYF.

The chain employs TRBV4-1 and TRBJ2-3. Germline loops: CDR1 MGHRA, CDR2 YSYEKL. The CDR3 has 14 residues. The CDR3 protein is CASSQGFSTDTQYF.

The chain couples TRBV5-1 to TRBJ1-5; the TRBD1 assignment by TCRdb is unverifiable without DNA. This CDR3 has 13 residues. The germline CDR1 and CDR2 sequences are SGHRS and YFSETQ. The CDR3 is CASSFFGGQPQHF.

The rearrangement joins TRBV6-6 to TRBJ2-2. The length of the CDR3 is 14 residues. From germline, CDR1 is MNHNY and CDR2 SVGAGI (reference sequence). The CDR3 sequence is CASSYSKGTGELFF.

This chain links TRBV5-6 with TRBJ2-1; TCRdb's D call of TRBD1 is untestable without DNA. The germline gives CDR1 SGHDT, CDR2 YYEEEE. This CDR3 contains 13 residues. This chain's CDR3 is CASSLTSQGEQFF.

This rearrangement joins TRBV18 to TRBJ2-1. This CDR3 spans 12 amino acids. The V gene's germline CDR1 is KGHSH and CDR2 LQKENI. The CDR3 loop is CASSPGDSEQFF.

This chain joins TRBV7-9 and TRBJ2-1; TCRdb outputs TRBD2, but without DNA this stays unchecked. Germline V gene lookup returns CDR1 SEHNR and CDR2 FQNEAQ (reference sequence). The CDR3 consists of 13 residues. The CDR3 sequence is CASRTGTSAEQFF.

CDR3 amino acids: CASSSSTYNEQFF. This rearrangement joins TRBV27 to TRBJ2-1. CDR3 length: 13 residues. In germline, CDR1 is MNHEY, CDR2 SMNVEV (reference sequence).

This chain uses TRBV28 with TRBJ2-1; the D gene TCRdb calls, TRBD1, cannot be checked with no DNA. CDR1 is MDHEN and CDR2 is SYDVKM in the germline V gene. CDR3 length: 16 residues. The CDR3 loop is CASRPRPAGSYNEQFF.

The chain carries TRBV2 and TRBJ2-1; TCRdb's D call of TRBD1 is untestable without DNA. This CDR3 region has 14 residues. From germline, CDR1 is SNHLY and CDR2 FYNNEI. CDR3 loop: CASIKGRTYNEQFF. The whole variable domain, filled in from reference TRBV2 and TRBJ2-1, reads EPEVTQTPSHQVTQMGQEVILRCVPISNHLYFYWYRQILGQKVEFLVSFYNNEISEKSEIFDDQFSVERPDGSNFTLKIRSTKLEDSAMYFCASIKGRTYNEQFFGPGTRLTVL.

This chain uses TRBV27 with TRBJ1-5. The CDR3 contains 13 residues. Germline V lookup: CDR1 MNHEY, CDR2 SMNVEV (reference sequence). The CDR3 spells CASSSYQDQPQHF.

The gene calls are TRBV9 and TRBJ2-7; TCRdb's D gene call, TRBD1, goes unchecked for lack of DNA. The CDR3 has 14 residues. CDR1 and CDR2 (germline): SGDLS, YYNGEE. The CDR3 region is CASSGRGQGNEQYF.

The CDR3 protein is CAWSVHRGQPQHF. The rearrangement uses TRBV30 and TRBJ1-5; there is no DNA to check the TCRdb D call of TRBD1. The CDR3 covers 13 residues. Germline assignment: CDR1 GTSNPN and CDR2 SVGIG (reference sequence).

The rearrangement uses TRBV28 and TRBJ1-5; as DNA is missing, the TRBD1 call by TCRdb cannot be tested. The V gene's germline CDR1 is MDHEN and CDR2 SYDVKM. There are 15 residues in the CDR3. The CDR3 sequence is CASSFQGGRNQPQHF.

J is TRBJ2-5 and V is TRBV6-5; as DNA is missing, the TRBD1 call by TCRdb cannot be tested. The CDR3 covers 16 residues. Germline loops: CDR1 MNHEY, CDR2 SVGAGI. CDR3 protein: CASSSLRGVGSETQYF.

The CDR3 is CASSPGGRQTNTGELFF. The chain employs TRBV7-6 and TRBJ2-2; TCRdb lists TRBD1, though no DNA is available to test this call. Germline V CDR1 and CDR2: SGHVS, FNYEAQ. The CDR3 length is 17 residues.

The CDR3 sequence: CASSMGSRTTATGYTF. The V call is TRBV19, the J call TRBJ1-2. The germline gives CDR1 LNHDA, CDR2 SQIVND (reference sequence). The CDR3 length is 16 residues.

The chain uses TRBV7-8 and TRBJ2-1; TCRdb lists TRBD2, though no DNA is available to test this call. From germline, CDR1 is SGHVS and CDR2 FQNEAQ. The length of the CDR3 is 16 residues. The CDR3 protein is CASSLAVERGDNEQFF.

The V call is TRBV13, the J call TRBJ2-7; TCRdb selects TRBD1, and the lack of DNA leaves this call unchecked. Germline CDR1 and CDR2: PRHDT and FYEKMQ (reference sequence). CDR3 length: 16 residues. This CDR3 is CASSTTGDRERYEQYF.